This T cell receptor beta chain was obtained from a study of T cells after somatic rescue of genetic block. The protocol was immunoSEQ multiplex PCR, while the TCRdb copy is restricted to in-frame clones and leaves out a portion. The repertoire holds around 100,000 clones, with 85% to 95% as singletons. Germline assignment: CDR1 LNHNV and CDR2 YYDKDF (reference sequence). This CDR3 is built from 13 residues. The V gene end was trimmed by 6 bases and the J gene end by 3 bases; junction bases not matched to a gene: 5. The rearrangement uses TRBV15 and TRBJ2-7; TRBD1 agrees at 7 bases. The sequencing sample was made of peripheral blood mononuclear cells (PBMCs). The source is a woman under 30. CDR3 nucleotide sequence: TGTGCCACCAGTGGGACAGAGCACTACGAGCAGTACTTC. Encoded protein: CATSGTEHYEQYF.